This entry is about one T cell receptor beta chain. It has no known antigen specificity. No base quality information exists; no much larger clone differs at one position. The data stem from a study of T cell responses to AZD1222 COVID-19 vaccine (dated by TCRdb to about 2021). For the wider study: AZD1222 recipients with second doses at about 4 weeks or about 12 weeks were pooled, because spike-specific TCR depth and breadth did not differ between schedules. TCR sequencing was performed for more than 230 trial participants, of whom about 210 were given two doses of AZD1222 and approximately 26 were given two doses of MenACWY control vaccine. Trial participants were enrolled by age into subgroups of 18-55, 56-69 and 70-plus years, and 148, 28 and 57 TCR-sequenced participants, respectively, were included in these subgroups. Summary of the overall study and its limitations: Because no samples from the day 14 peak response were available, repertoires could be characterized only after the peak T cell response. Conclusions about previously exposed vaccinees are limited, since just six or seven AZD1222 recipients were seropositive for SARS-CoV-2 at baseline. After two AZD1222 doses, both the breadth and the depth of spike-specific TCRs were significantly higher than at day 0 and than in MenACWY recipients. Reportedly, almost half of the unique spike-specific TCRs recognized epitopes lying outside the regions that are mutated in the B.1.351 and B.1.1.7 variants. Participants were mostly white British and included more females than males, and it was suggested by the authors that clonal diversity may have been underestimated. The vaccine-associated CD4 TCRs covered the entire spike protein, and the dominant responses fell in regions 160-218 and 743-854. The 56-69-year group was small, and its depth increase did not reach significance, likely because of low power.

The intended sense of this specimen's time point label: baseline before first vaccination. Vaccinee samples were obtained from the UK trials COV001 and COV002, which included a single-blind randomized controlled phase 2/3 trial of AZD1222 (ChAdOx1 nCoV-19) in healthy adults. For TCRbeta chain sequencing, PBMC samples were collected from trial participants at day 0 and at day 28 after the second dose. CDR1 and CDR2 are drawn from the germline V gene (reference sequence): DFQATT, SNEGSKA. V was cut back by 6 bases and J by 7 bases, leaving a gap of 10 bases between them. The CDR3 sequence holds 10 residues, the cysteine and phenylalanine included. Only the CDR3 DNA stays, 30 bases, in frame from base 1. The CDR3 regions of human TCRbeta chains were subjected to immunosequencing. Per the original workflow: TCRs in the repertoires were matched against a reference library of SARS-CoV-2-specific TCRs that had been generated with the MIRA antigen-specificity platform. Breadth was defined as the fraction of unique TCRs that were SARS-CoV-2-associated, and depth was defined as the fraction of total T cells that were SARS-CoV-2-associated. Using the MIRA data, every spike-specific TCR was mapped to the spike region that the TCR reacted to and assigned to either a CD4 or a CD8 class. Log10-transformed breadth and depth values were compared by one-way ANOVA with Sidak's multiple comparisons tests. TCRdb carries this immuneACCESS record with in-frame sequences only. Its versions omit some clonotypes, under half of them owing to an unresolved V gene in the studies checked, with the rest unexplained. V and J calls and clone size are given by that table; D and trimming were obtained from the DNA. The sample table shows 110,000 to 150,000 clones, and over 75% are seen once. The ten largest clonotypes hold roughly 1.7% of the sample.

The input for sequencing was peripheral blood, taken on day 0 of AZD1222 vaccination. The V and J genes are TRBV20-1 and TRBJ2-7; the D gene is perhaps TRBD2, from 5 matching bases. This sequence originates from an adult in good health. The CDR3 is CSAARGEQYF. The DNA is as follows: TGCAGTGCGGCCAGAGGGGAGCAGTACTTC.